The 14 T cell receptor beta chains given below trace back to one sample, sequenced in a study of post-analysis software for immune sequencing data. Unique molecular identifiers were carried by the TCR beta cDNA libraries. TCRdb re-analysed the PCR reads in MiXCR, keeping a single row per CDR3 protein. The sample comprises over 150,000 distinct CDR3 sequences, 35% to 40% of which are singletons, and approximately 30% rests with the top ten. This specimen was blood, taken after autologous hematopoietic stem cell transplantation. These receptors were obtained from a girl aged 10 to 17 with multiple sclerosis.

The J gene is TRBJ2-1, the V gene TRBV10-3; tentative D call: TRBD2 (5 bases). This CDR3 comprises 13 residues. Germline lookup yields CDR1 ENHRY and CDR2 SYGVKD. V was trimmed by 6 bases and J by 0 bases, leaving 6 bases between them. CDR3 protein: CAISGNSYNEQFF. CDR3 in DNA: TGTGCCATCAGCGGGAACTCCTACAATGAGCAGTTCTTC.

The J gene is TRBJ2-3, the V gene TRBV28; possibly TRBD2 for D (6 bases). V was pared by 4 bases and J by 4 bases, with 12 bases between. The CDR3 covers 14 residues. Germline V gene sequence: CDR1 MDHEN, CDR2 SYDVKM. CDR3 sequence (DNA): TGTGCCAGCAGTTCATTTTTAGCGGCAGATACGCAGTATTTT. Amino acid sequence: CASSSFLAADTQYF. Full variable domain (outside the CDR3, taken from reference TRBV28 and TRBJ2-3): DVKVTQSSRYLVKRTGEKVFLECVQDMDHENMFWYRQDPGLGLRLIYFSYDVKMKEKGDIPEGYSVSREKKERFSLILESASTNQTSMYLCASSSFLAADTQYFGPGTRLTVL.

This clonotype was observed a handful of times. Here the CDR3 reads CASSLGGRSGETQYF. CDR3 in DNA: TGTGCCAGCAGTTTAGGGGGGAGGTCAGGAGAGACCCAGTACTTC. The chain is built from TRBV28 and TRBJ2-5; tentatively, D is TRBD2 (6 bases). Trimming pared 2 bases from V and 4 bases from J, leaving 14 bases between. The germline gives CDR1 MDHEN, CDR2 SYDVKM. The CDR3 is made up of 15 amino acids.

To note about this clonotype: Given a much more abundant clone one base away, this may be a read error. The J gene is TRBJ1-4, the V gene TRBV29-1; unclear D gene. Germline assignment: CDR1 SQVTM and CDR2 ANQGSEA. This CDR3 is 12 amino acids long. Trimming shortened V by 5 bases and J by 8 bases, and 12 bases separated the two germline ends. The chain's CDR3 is CSVQSTREKLFF. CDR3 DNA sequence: TGCAGCGTTCAATCCACGAGGGAAAAACTGTTTTTT. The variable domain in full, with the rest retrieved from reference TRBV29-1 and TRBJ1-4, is SAVISQKPSRDICQRGTSLTIQCQVDSQVTMMFWYRQQPGQSLTLIATANQGSEATYESGFVIDKFPISRPNLTFSTLTVSNMSPEDSSIYLCSVQSTREKLFFGSGTQLSVL.

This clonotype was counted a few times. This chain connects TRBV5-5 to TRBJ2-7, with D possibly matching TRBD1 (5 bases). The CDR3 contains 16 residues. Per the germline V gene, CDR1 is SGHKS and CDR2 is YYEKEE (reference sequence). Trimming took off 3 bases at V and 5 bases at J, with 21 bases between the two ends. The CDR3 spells CASSWGWLDLSNEQYF. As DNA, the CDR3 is TGTGCCAGCAGCTGGGGCTGGCTCGACCTTTCCAACGAGCAGTACTTC.

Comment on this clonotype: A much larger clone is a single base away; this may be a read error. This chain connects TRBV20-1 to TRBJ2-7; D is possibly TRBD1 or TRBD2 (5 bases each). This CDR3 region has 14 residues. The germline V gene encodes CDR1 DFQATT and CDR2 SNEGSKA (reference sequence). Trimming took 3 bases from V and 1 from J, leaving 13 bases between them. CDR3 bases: TGCAGTGCTAGGCCGCAGGGAGAGTCCTACGAGCAGTACTTC. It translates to CSARPQGESYEQYF.

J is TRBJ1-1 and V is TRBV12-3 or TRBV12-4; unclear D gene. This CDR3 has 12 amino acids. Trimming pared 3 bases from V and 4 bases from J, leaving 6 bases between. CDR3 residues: CASSFYGTEAFF. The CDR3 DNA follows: TGTGCCAGCAGTTTCTACGGCACTGAAGCTTTCTTT.

Written as DNA, the CDR3 is TGTGCCAGCAGGGGGGGGTACAAGGATAATTCACCCCTCCACTTT. This codes for CASRGGYKDNSPLHF. The chain uses TRBV12-3 or TRBV12-4 and TRBJ1-6; TRBD1 is a possible D gene (5 bases). This CDR3 region has 15 residues. V was shortened by 6 bases and J by 5 bases, with 14 bases between the two germline ends.

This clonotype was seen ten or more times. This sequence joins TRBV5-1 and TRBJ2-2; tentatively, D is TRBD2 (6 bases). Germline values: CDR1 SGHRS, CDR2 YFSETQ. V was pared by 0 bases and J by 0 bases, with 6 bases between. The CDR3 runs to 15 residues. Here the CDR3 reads CASSLGLANTGELFF. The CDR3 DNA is TGCGCCAGCAGCTTGGGACTAGCGAACACCGGGGAGCTGTTTTTT.

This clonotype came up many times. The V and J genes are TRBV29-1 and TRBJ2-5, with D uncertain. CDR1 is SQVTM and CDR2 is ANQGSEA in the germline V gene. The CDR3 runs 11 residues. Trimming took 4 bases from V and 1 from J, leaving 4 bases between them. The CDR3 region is CSVVPQETQYF. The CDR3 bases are TGCAGCGTTGTCCCCCAAGAGACCCAGTACTTC.

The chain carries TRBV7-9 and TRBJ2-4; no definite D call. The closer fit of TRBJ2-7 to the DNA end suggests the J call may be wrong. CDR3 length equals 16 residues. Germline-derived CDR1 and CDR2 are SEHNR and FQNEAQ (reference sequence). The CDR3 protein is CASSFGITLYQDEQYF. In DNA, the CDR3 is TGTGCCAGCAGCTTTGGGATCACCCTGTATCAGGACGAGCAGTACTTC.

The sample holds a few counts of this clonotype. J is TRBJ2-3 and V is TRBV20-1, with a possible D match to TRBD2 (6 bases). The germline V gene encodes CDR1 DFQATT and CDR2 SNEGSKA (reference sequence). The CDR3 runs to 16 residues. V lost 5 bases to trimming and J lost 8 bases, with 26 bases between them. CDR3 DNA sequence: TGCAGTGCTGAGCCTCCTAGCGCCACGGTTGGGAGTACGCAGTATTTT. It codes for CSAEPPSATVGSTQYF.

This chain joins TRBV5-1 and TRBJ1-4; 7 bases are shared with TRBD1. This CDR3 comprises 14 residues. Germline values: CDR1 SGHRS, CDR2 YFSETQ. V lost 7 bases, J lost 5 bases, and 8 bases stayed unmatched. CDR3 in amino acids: CASGSGTANEKLFF. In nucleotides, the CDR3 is TGCGCCAGCGGATCCGGGACAGCAAATGAAAAACTGTTTTTT.

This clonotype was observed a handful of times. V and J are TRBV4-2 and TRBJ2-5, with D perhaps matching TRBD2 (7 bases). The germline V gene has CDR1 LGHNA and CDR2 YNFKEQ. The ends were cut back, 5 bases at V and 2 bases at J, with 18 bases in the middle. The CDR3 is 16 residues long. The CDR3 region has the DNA TGTGCCAGCAGCTCTGTAAGGGGAGGGGGACAAGAGACCCAGTACTTC. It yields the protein CASSSVRGGGQETQYF.